This TCR beta chain was identified in a study of T cell repertoires in cytomegalovirus infection. Study-wide context: Based on public TCR beta signatures, there were indications of CMV infection and of a matching HLA type. Study-wide findings and caveats: Clonotype analysis showed dominance of the ex vivo response by HLA-C-restricted CMV-specific TCR beta clonotypes. Pooled public TCR beta family frequency picked out CMV carriers with the relevant HLA.

Worth noting for this clonotype: Its antigen is not known.

Via MiXCR, TCRdb re-called the reads, giving one row per CDR3 protein. The table shows about 890,000 distinct CDR3 sequences, with under 40% occurring only once. V was pared by 8 bases and J by 6 bases, with 8 bases of the junction left unmatched. Germline-derived CDR1 and CDR2 are SQVTM and ANQGSEA. The CDR3 sequence is 13 residues long. The chain uses TRBV29-1 and TRBJ2-5; the match to TRBD2 covers 11 bases. This TCR derives from a human donor in good health (CMV status not recorded). Some clones in this sample may be carry-over from other donors' samples. The source was cultured CD8+ T cells from PBMCs, collected from culture after CMV antigen stimulation. The CDR3, as DNA: TGCAGCACCCCGGGACTAGCGGCGAAGACCCAGTACTTC. It translates to CSTPGLAAKTQYF.